Below, 24 T cell receptor beta chains from the same sample are listed, as sequenced in a study of blood T cell repertoires in COVID-19. Profiled with immunoSEQ multiplex PCR; TCRdb holds only in-frame clones, not every one. The sample carries 180,000 or so clones, roughly 79% recorded once. Sequenced: peripheral blood. All receptors come from a human donor with acute or convalescent COVID-19. The donor label of this sample is uncertain.

The chain links TRBV10-3 to TRBJ1-1, with D possibly being TRBD1 (6 bases). The CDR3 spans 15 residues. From germline, CDR1 is ENHRY and CDR2 SYGVKD. V lost 2 bases and J lost 1, with 11 bases in between. The CDR3 sequence: CAISEPRGGNTEAFF. CDR3 bases: TGTGCCATCAGTGAGCCCCGAGGGGGGAACACTGAAGCTTTCTTT.

V gene TRBV6-2 or TRBV6-3 combines with J gene TRBJ1-1; D unresolved. This CDR3 spans 15 amino acids. In germline, CDR1 is MNHEY, CDR2 SVGEGT. Trimming pared 6 bases from V and 4 bases from J, leaving 18 bases between. The CDR3 loop reads CASSPTRVTATEAFF. In nucleotides, the CDR3 is TGTGCCAGCAGCCCGACGAGGGTAACGGCCACTGAAGCTTTCTTT.

This rearrangement joins TRBV19 to TRBJ1-5; TRBD1 aligns across 9 bases. Looked up from germline, CDR1 is LNHDA and CDR2 is SQIVND (reference sequence). The J segment lost 0 bases and the V segment lost 7 bases, leaving 7 bases of the junction unmatched. The length of the CDR3 is 16 residues. The CDR3, as DNA: TGTGCCAGTACCCCCCGGGACAGGGTTAGCAATCAGCCCCAGCATTTT. It encodes CASTPRDRVSNQPQHF.

The CDR3 sequence is CASSLGGGLAGRNEQFF. In nucleotides, the CDR3 is TGCGCCAGCAGCCTGGGAGGAGGACTAGCGGGAAGGAATGAGCAGTTCTTC. V gene TRBV4-1 combines with J gene TRBJ2-1, with 12 bases fitting TRBD2. The ends lost 4 bases at V and 7 bases at J; junction bases unmatched: 11. This CDR3 spans 17 amino acids. Germline CDR1 and CDR2: MGHRA and YSYEKL.

The rearrangement links TRBV19 to TRBJ2-7; 10 nucleotides line up with TRBD1. The CDR3 totals 14 residues. V lost 1 base and J lost 5; bases outside the gene matches: 2. Germline values: CDR1 LNHDA, CDR2 SQIVND (reference sequence). The CDR3 region is CASSIADRGDEQYF. Here the CDR3 DNA reads TGTGCCAGTAGTATAGCGGACAGGGGGGACGAGCAGTACTTC.

The chain combines TRBV4-1 with TRBJ2-1; possible D gene TRBD2, 6 bases. Trimming left V 0 bases short and J 0 bases short, with 9 bases between. Germline CDR1 is MGHRA and CDR2 is YSYEKL. The CDR3 spans 16 residues. The CDR3 nucleotides are TGCGCCAGCAGCCAAGATTACGGGAGCTCCTACAATGAGCAGTTCTTC. Encoded protein: CASSQDYGSSYNEQFF.

This rearrangement joins TRBV5-1 to TRBJ2-1; tentatively, D is TRBD1 (5 bases). Trimming cost V 0 bases and J 3 bases, with 13 bases left between them. This CDR3 contains 16 residues. Per the germline V gene, CDR1 is SGHRS and CDR2 is YFSETQ. Here the CDR3 reads CASSLEGIGLYNEQFF. CDR3 sequence (DNA): TGCGCCAGCAGCTTGGAGGGGATAGGCCTCTACAATGAGCAGTTCTTC.

This chain connects TRBV7-2 to TRBJ2-1; TRBD2 matches 10 bases. The CDR3 has 16 amino acids. Germline CDR1 SGHTA, CDR2 FQGNSA. V lost 5 bases to trimming and J lost 0 bases; unmatched junction nucleotides: 4. The CDR3 DNA follows: TGTGCCAGCAGCGTAAGCGGGAGGGGCTCCTACAATGAGCAGTTCTTC. Translation: CASSVSGRGSYNEQFF.

The CDR3 DNA sequence: TGTGCCAGCAGCCTAAGGACAGGGGGCGATGAAAAACTGTTTTTT. The encoded protein is CASSLRTGGDEKLFF. This chain connects TRBV3-1 (or the pseudogene TRBV3-2) to TRBJ1-4; 11 bases are shared with TRBD1. The V gene's germline CDR1 is LGHDT and CDR2 YNNKEL (reference sequence). The CDR3 covers 15 residues. The V gene end was trimmed by 4 bases and the J gene end by 6 bases; junction bases not matched to a gene: 4.

V usage is TRBV7-9 and J usage is TRBJ2-1; 8 bases line up with TRBD1. The V segment lost 6 bases and the J segment 5 bases; nucleotides outside the gene matches: 9. CDR3 length: 15 residues. The germline V gene has CDR1 SEHNR and CDR2 FQNEAQ (reference sequence). The CDR3 region is CASRWTGSPDNEQFF. The DNA for the CDR3 is TGTGCCAGCAGGTGGACAGGGTCACCGGACAATGAGCAGTTCTTC.

The table lists this clone with a few counts. Other DNA sequences in this specimen translate into the identical CDR3. V usage is TRBV6-5 and J usage is TRBJ2-3, with 12 bases lining up with TRBD2. In germline, CDR1 is MNHEY, CDR2 SVGAGI. This CDR3 comprises 15 residues. With 8 bases clipped from V and 3 bases from J, the junction kept 6 bases outside the gene matches. The CDR3 region has the DNA TGTGCCAGCTCTCCCGGGACTAGCGGGACAGATACGCAGTATTTT. Protein sequence: CASSPGTSGTDTQYF.

The chain is built from TRBV10-1 and TRBJ2-7; D might be TRBD2 (6 bases). CDR1 WNHNN and CDR2 SYGVQD come from the germline V gene (reference sequence). This CDR3 has 14 residues. Between the trimmed V and J ends, which lost 0 bases and 4 bases, there was a span of 10 bases. This chain's CDR3 is CASSESGSLYEQYF. The CDR3 nucleotides are TGCGCCAGCAGTGAGTCCGGGAGTTTGTACGAGCAGTACTTC.

V and J are TRBV18 and TRBJ2-1, with TRBD2 matching over 13 bases. Germline assignment: CDR1 KGHSH and CDR2 LQKENI. The CDR3 has 16 amino acids. V lost 0 bases, J lost 9 bases, and 5 bases stayed unmatched. The CDR3 coding sequence is TGTGCCAGCTCACCACCGGGACTAGCGGGACGGGGTGAGCAGTTCTTC. It is translated as CASSPPGLAGRGEQFF.

The chain combines TRBV4-2 with TRBJ1-5, with 10 bases that match TRBD1. CDR1 is LGHNA, CDR2 YNFKEQ, per germline. V shed 1 base, J shed 3 bases, and the junction held 9 bases outside the gene matches. The CDR3 is made up of 18 amino acids. CDR3 residues: CASSQVASTGGFNQPQHF. DNA of the CDR3: TGTGCCAGCAGCCAAGTAGCCTCGACAGGGGGCTTCAATCAGCCCCAGCATTTT.

This sequence joins TRBV6-2 or TRBV6-3 and TRBJ2-7; 13 bases fit TRBD2. The CDR3 totals 16 residues. Germline CDR1 and CDR2: MNHEY and SVGEGT. J lost 3 bases, V lost 2 bases, and 4 bases had no gene match. The CDR3 bases are TGTGCCAGCAGTTACCCGGGACTAGCGGGATTCTACGAGCAGTACTTC. Translation: CASSYPGLAGFYEQYF.

V is TRBV10-3 and J is TRBJ2-3; 9 bases match TRBD2. The length of the CDR3 is 16 residues. Germline assignment: CDR1 ENHRY and CDR2 SYGVKD. Trimming took 4 bases from V and 4 from J; bases not matched to a gene: 9. Written as DNA, the CDR3 is TGTGCCATCAGTGTAGGTAGCGGGAGAGGGGCAGATACGCAGTATTTT. This gives the protein CAISVGSGRGADTQYF.

Note on this clone: Other nucleotide sequences in the sample specify the same CDR3. The rearrangement uses TRBV12-3 or TRBV12-4 and TRBJ2-1; TRBD1 is a possible D gene (6 bases). This CDR3 comprises 12 residues. The V gene lost 2 bases and the J gene lost 9 bases, with 8 bases spanning the gap. Here the CDR3 reads CASSLRGGEQFF. CDR3 coding DNA: TGTGCCAGCAGTTTACGAGGGGGTGAGCAGTTCTTC.

V gene TRBV28 combines with J gene TRBJ1-5; TRBD1 aligns across 8 bases. Germline V CDR1 and CDR2: MDHEN, SYDVKM. The CDR3 totals 12 residues. J was trimmed by 7 bases and V by 4 bases; bases with no gene match: 0. The CDR3 region is CASSSGGQPQHF. The CDR3 region has the DNA TGTGCCAGCAGTTCAGGGGGCCAGCCCCAGCATTTT.

The chain couples TRBV5-4 to TRBJ2-1; TRBD1 aligns across 10 bases. From germline, CDR1 is SGHNT and CDR2 YYREEE (reference sequence). CDR3 size: 15 residues. V lost 3 bases to trimming and J lost 4 bases; unmatched junction nucleotides: 4. The CDR3 loop is CASSSKGQGYNEQFF. The CDR3 bases are TGTGCCAGCAGCTCGAAGGGACAGGGGTACAATGAGCAGTTCTTC.

The chain employs TRBV2 and TRBJ2-7; TRBD1 might be the D (7 bases). From germline, CDR1 is SNHLY and CDR2 FYNNEI. The V end was cut by 4 bases, the J end by 5 bases, with 18 bases between. The CDR3 is made up of 15 amino acids. CDR3 DNA: TGTGCCAGCAGTGGACTAGACAGGGATAGCCACGAGCAGTACTTC. It yields the protein CASSGLDRDSHEQYF. The complete variable domain, with remaining parts taken from reference TRBV2 and TRBJ2-7, reads EPEVTQTPSHQVTQMGQEVILRCVPISNHLYFYWYRQILGQKVEFLVSFYNNEISEKSEIFDDQFSVERPDGSNFTLKIRSTKLEDSAMYFCASSGLDRDSHEQYFGPGTRLTVT.

The chain uses TRBV24-1 and TRBJ2-2; 9 positions agree with TRBD2. With 2 bases clipped from V and 3 bases from J, the junction kept 6 bases outside the gene matches. The CDR3 consists of 17 residues. Germline V gene data show CDR1 as KGHDR and CDR2 as SFDVKD. The CDR3 coding sequence is TGTGCCACCAGTGATTCGAGACTAGCGGTTTACACCGGGGAGCTGTTTTTT. This codes for CATSDSRLAVYTGELFF.

The chain joins TRBV5-1 to TRBJ1-5, with 7 bases fitting TRBD1. With 4 bases clipped from V and 3 bases from J, the junction kept 7 bases outside the gene matches. Germline CDR1 is SGHRS and CDR2 is YFSETQ. The CDR3 contains 15 residues. The CDR3 is CASSPEGAFNQPQHF. The CDR3 DNA reads as TGCGCCAGCAGCCCCGAGGGGGCTTTCAATCAGCCCCAGCATTTT.

The chain combines TRBV7-5 with TRBJ2-7; the table's D call of TRBD2 was not tested on the DNA. TRBV7-5 is a pseudogene segment. The CDR3 consists of 15 residues. The CDR3 nucleotides are TGTGTCAGAAGTCCCCGGACTAGGTTGGTTTACGAGCAGTACTTC. It translates to CVRSPRTRLVYEQYF.

The chain links TRBV27 to TRBJ1-2; D not certain. Germline CDR1 and CDR2: MNHEY and SMNVEV (reference sequence). With 2 bases removed from V and 4 bases from J, the gap between germline ends came to 11 bases. This CDR3 comprises 14 residues. The CDR3 DNA is TGTGCCAGCAGTTTAGAGGGAACGGGCTATGGCTACACCTTC. Its protein is CASSLEGTGYGYTF.